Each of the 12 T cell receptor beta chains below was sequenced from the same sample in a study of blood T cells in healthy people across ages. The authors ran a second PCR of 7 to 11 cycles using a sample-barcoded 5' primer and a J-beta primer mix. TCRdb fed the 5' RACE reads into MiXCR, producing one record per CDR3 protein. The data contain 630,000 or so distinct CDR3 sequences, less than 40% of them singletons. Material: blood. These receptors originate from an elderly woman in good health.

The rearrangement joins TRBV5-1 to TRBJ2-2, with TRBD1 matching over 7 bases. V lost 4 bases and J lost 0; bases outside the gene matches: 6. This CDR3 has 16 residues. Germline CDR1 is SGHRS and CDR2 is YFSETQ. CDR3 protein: CASSVHRGPNTGELFF. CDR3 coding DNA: TGCGCCAGCAGCGTCCACAGGGGACCGAACACCGGGGAGCTGTTTTTT.

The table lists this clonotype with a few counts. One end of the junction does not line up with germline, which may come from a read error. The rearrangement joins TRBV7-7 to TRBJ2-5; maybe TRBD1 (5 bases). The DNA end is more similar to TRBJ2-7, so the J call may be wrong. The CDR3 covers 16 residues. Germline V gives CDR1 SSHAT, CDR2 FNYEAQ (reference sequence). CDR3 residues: CASSHPDISRAHEQYF. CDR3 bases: TGTGCTAGCAGCCACCCGGACATCAGTAGGGCCCACGAGCAGTACTTC.

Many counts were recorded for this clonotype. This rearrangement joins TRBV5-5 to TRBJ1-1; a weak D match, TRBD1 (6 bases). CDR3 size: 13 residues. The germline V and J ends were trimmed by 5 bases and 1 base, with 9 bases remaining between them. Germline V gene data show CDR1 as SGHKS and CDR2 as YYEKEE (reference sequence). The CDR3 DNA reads TGTGCCAGCAGTCAGACAGGGAACACTGAAGCTTTCTTT. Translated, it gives CASSQTGNTEAFF.

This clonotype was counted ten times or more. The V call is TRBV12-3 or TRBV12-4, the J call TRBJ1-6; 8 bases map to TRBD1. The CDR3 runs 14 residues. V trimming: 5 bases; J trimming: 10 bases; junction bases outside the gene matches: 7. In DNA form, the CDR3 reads TGTGCCAGCAGTCACGACAGGGGAGGATCACCCCTCCACTTT. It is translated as CASSHDRGGSPLHF.

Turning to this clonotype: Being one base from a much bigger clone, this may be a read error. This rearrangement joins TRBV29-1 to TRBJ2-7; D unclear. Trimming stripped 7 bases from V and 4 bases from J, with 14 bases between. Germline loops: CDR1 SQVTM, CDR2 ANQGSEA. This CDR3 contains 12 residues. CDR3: CSGGDGWYEQYF. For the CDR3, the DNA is TGCAGCGGTGGAGACGGATGGTACGAGCAGTACTTC.

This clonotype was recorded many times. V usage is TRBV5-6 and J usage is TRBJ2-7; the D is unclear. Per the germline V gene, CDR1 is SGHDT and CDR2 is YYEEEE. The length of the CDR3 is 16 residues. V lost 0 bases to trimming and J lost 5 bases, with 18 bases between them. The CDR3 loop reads CASSLVAERSKDEQYF. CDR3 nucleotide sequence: TGTGCCAGCAGCTTGGTGGCAGAGAGGTCGAAGGACGAGCAGTACTTC.

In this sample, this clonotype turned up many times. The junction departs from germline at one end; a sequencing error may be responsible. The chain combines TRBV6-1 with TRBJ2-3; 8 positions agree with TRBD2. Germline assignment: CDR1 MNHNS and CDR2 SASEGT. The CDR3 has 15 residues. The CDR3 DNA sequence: TGTGCCAGCAGGGAAGCGGGGGCGCACACAGATACGCAGTATTTT. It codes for CASREAGAHTDTQYF.

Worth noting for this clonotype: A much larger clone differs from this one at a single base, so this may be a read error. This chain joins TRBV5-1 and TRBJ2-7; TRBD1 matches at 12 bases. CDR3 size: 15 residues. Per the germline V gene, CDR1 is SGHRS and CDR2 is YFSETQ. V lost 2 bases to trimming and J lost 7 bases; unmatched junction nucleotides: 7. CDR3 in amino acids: CASSFSGTGGYEQYF. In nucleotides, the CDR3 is TGCGCCAGCAGCTTTTCCGGGACAGGGGGCTATGAGCAGTACTTC.

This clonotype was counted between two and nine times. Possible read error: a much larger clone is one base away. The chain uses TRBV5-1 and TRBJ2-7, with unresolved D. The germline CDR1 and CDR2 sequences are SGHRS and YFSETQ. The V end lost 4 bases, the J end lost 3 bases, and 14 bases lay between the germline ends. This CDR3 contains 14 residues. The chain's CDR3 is CASSRTESCYEQYF. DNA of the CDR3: TGCGCCAGCAGCAGGACCGAAAGCTGCTACGAGCAGTACTTC.

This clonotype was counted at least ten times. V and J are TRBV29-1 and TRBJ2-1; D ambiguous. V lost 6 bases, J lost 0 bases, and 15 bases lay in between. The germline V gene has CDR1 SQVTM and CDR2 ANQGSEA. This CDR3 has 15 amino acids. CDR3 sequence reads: CSVAPGSYSYNEQFF. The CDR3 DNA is TGCAGCGTGGCCCCGGGCAGCTACTCCTACAATGAGCAGTTCTTC.

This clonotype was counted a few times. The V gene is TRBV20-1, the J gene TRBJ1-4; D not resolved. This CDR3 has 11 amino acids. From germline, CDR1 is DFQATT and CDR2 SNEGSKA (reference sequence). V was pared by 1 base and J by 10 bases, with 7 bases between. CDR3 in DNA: TGCAGTGCTAGAGCCCCTCCAAAACTGTTTTTT. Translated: CSARAPPKLFF.

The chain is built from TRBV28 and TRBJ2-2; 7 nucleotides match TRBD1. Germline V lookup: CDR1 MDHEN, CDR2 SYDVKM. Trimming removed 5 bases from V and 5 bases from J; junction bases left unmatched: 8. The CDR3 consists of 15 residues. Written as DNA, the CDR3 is TGTGCCAGCAGTCCTCACAGGGGTGGGACCGGGGAGCTGTTTTTT. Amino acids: CASSPHRGGTGELFF. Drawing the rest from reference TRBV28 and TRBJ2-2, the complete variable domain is DVKVTQSSRYLVKRTGEKVFLECVQDMDHENMFWYRQDPGLGLRLIYFSYDVKMKEKGDIPEGYSVSREKKERFSLILESASTNQTSMYLCASSPHRGGTGELFFGEGSRLTVL.